This T cell receptor (beta chain) was retrieved from a study of blood T cell repertoires in COVID-19. The wider study: The samples span acute and convalescent COVID-19 from the United States, Italy and Spain. From T cells, B-cell-depleted T cells, or PBMCs came the material, which was cDNA or gDNA.

This clone was recorded once. Living in 24 US areas, the participants were between about 18 and 90 years of age. Produced via immunoSEQ multiplex PCR; TCRdb's table is partial and in-frame only. Among around 250,000 clones listed, 80% to 90% were seen once. The CDR3 contains 15 residues. V shed 6 bases and J shed 9 bases, with 21 bases lying between them. Germline V gives CDR1 MGHRA, CDR2 YSYEKL. This TCR was recovered from a woman between 35 and 50 years old who had been exposed to COVID-19. Sequenced material: PBMCs or T cells enriched from blood (not recorded which). The chain uses TRBV4-1 and TRBJ2-1, with D maybe TRBD2 (5 bases). CDR3 sequence: CASRSLALMRSEQFF. In nucleotides, the CDR3 is TGCGCCAGCAGAAGTTTAGCGTTAATGAGAAGTGAGCAGTTCTTC.